Listed below are T cell receptor beta chains from one sample, sequenced in a study of T cell repertoires in cytomegalovirus infection. From the reads, TCRdb called clonotypes with MiXCR, one entry per CDR3 protein. The sample has approximately 390,000 distinct CDR3 sequences, nearly 35% seen once. For these TCRs, the target antigens are not known. Sequencing used cultured PBMCs, obtained from culture after CMV antigen stimulation. Receptors originate from a human donor in good health (CMV status not recorded). Some clones in this sample may be carry-over from other donors' samples. CDR3s include the opening cysteine and the closing phenylalanine or tryptophan. Fields, in order: V gene, J gene, clone size, D gene, CDR3 protein, CDR3 DNA. D genes are given only for firm matches. Only part of the rows carry a size: once, few, many, or a class if the clone is expanded.

TRBV2	TRBJ2-5	.	TRBD2	CASSGEGRGTQYF	TGTGCCAGCAGTGGGGAGGGGAGAGGGACCCAGTACTTC
TRBV7-8	TRBJ2-3	many	.	CASNSLRISADTQYF	TGTGCCAGCAATTCCCTTCGGATTAGCGCAGATACGCAGTATTTT
TRBV6-5	TRBJ2-1	.	.	CASSYSERPSSYNEQFF	TGTGCCAGCAGTTACTCAGAGCGGCCGAGCTCCTACAATGAGCAGTTCTTC
TRBV7-2	TRBJ2-3	.	TRBD2	CASSRGADTQYF	TGTGCCAGCAGCCGGGGGGCAGATACGCAGTATTTT
TRBV20-1	TRBJ2-1	once	.	CSARSGHRMQDEQFF	TGCAGTGCTAGATCCGGACACCGGATGCAGGATGAGCAGTTCTTC
TRBV7-9	TRBJ1-4	few	.	CASSPGAGGANEKLFF	TGTGCCAGCAGCCCCGGCGCGGGTGGGGCAAATGAAAAACTGTTTTTT
TRBV6-5	TRBJ1-1	once	.	CASTRVNTEAFF	TGTGCCAGCACCAGGGTGAACACTGAAGCTTTCTTT
TRBV28	TRBJ1-1	.	TRBD1	CASSSQGAGDIEAFF	TGTGCCAGCAGTTCCCAGGGGGCCGGGGACATTGAAGCTTTCTTT
TRBV11-3	TRBJ2-7	once	TRBD2	CASSSGTSGYEQYF	TGTGCCAGCAGCTCCGGGACTAGCGGTTACGAGCAGTACTTC
TRBV18	TRBJ1-2	.	.	CASSQQELWLSYTF	TGTGCCAGCTCGCAACAGGAACTATGGCTTAGCTACACCTTC
TRBV10-3	TRBJ2-3	few	.	CAISGTNGEDTQYF	TGTGCCATCAGTGGGACTAACGGGGAAGATACGCAGTATTTT
TRBV27	TRBJ2-3	.	.	CATRGDTQYF	TGTGCCACCCGGGGGGATACGCAGTATTTT
TRBV6-5	TRBJ2-3	once	.	CASSYSFMGVTDTQYF	TGTGCCAGCAGTTACTCGTTTATGGGAGTCACAGATACGCAGTATTTT
TRBV5-1	TRBJ2-5	.	.	CASSLRLDSHQETQYF	TGCGCCAGCAGCTTGCGTCTAGACAGCCACCAAGAGACCCAGTACTTC
TRBV12-3/TRBV12-4	TRBJ1-2	.	.	CASSLGRSYGYTF	TGTGCCAGCAGCTTGGGCAGGAGCTATGGCTACACCTTC
TRBV12-3/TRBV12-4	TRBJ1-2	.	TRBD1	CASSSQGAPEGYTF	TGTGCCAGCAGCTCGCAGGGGGCCCCTGAAGGCTACACCTTC
TRBV6-1	TRBJ2-3	few	TRBD2	CASSETPRGLAGGRDTQYF	TGTGCCAGCAGTGAAACCCCCCGTGGACTAGCGGGAGGGAGGGATACGCAGTATTTT
TRBV7-2	TRBJ1-1	.	.	CASSSGRPTMNTEAFF	TGTGCCAGCAGCTCAGGGAGGCCCACGATGAACACTGAAGCTTTCTTT
TRBV6-2/TRBV6-3	TRBJ2-2	.	TRBD1	CASSPRRQGLNTGELFF	TGTGCCAGCAGTCCTCGGAGACAGGGATTGAACACCGGGGAGCTGTTTTTT
TRBV7-2	TRBJ1-5	few	TRBD1	CASSLGVVAGQGAIQPQHF	TGTGCCAGCAGCTTAGGGGTAGTGGCCGGACAGGGGGCTATTCAGCCCCAGCATTTT
TRBV6-4	TRBJ2-5	.	TRBD2	CASSEREDQETQYF	TGTGCCAGCAGTGAGCGGGAGGACCAAGAGACCCAGTACTTC
TRBV28	TRBJ2-3	few	TRBD1	CASSLGKRTGAATDTQYF	TGTGCCAGCAGTTTAGGAAAGAGGACAGGGGCTGCCACAGATACGCAGTATTTT
TRBV27	TRBJ2-5	few	.	CASSLSAGPGTQYF	TGTGCCAGCAGTTTATCCGCGGGACCAGGGACCCAGTACTTC
TRBV28	TRBJ2-3	.	.	CASHSPGVSTDTQYF	TGTGCCAGCCATTCCCCCGGTGTTAGCACAGATACGCAGTATTTT
TRBV19	TRBJ2-7	.	TRBD2	CASSIDRGSSYEQYF	TGTGCCAGTAGTATAGATCGCGGGAGCTCCTACGAGCAGTACTTC
TRBV7-2	TRBJ1-6	few	.	CASSLFGQSDSPLHF	TGTGCCAGCAGCCTTTTCGGACAGAGCGATTCACCCCTCCACTTT
TRBV6-6	TRBJ2-3	.	TRBD2	CASTGLAGFPDTQYF	TGTGCCAGCACGGGACTAGCGGGATTCCCAGATACGCAGTATTTT
TRBV27	TRBJ2-7	.	TRBD1	CASSLTGVLGETYEQYF	TGTGCCAGCAGTTTAACAGGGGTATTGGGGGAAACCTACGAGCAGTACTTC
TRBV4-1	TRBJ2-1	.	.	CASSQELTGEQFF	TGCGCCAGCAGCCAAGAGTTGACCGGTGAGCAGTTCTTC
TRBV30	TRBJ1-3	.	.	CAWSVGRPRNTIYF	TGTGCCTGGAGTGTTGGCCGGCCTCGAAACACCATATATTTT
TRBV28	TRBJ1-1	.	TRBD1	CASIRQGAPYTEAFF	TGTGCCAGCATACGACAGGGGGCACCGTACACTGAAGCTTTCTTT
TRBV19	TRBJ1-5	.	.	CASSISLGNQPQHF	TGTGCCAGTAGTATATCCCTGGGGAATCAGCCCCAGCATTTT
TRBV6-4	TRBJ1-1	.	.	CASSSTLYTEAFF	TGTGCCAGCAGTTCAACCCTCTACACTGAAGCTTTCTTT
TRBV6-6	TRBJ2-3	.	TRBD2	CASSVGTSGSGDTQYF	TGTGCCAGCAGTGTGGGGACTAGCGGGAGTGGTGATACGCAGTATTTT
TRBV6-5	TRBJ1-1	.	.	CASSYPPTQGTEAFF	TGTGCCAGCAGTTACCCACCGACGCAGGGCACTGAAGCTTTCTTT
TRBV2	TRBJ2-5	.	.	CASSVIETQYF	TGTGCCAGCAGTGTCATCGAGACCCAGTACTTC
TRBV4-2	TRBJ2-7	.	.	CASSQGPSDEQYF	TGTGCCAGCAGCCAAGGGCCGTCCGACGAGCAGTACTTC